The sample holds many counts of the clone carrying this TCR beta chain. The data stem from a study of early T cells in non-severe SARS-CoV-2 infection. CDR3 length: 17 residues. V was clipped by 5 bases and J by 0 bases, with 14 bases between them. Germline V gives CDR1 MNHEY, CDR2 SMNVEV (reference sequence). Each CDR3 protein gets one entry after TCRdb re-called the 5' RACE reads with MiXCR. This sample has 35,000 to 40,000 distinct CDR3 sequences, with approximately 9.1% found just once. The chain joins TRBV27 to TRBJ2-6; D may be TRBD2 (5 bases). The TCR sequence derives from an adult who was a healthcare worker with PCR-confirmed SARS-CoV-2 infection or an uninfected control (not recorded which). Specimen: whole blood. The CDR3 DNA reads TGTGCCAGCAGTCGGGAATTTTCGACCTCTGGGGCCAACGTCCTGACTTTC. Translated: CASSREFSTSGANVLTF.